This TCR beta chain was captured in a study of cytomegalovirus exposure and HLA in healthy donors. The study's findings and limits: In vitro testing confirmed a few CMV-associated chains as specific for CMV antigens.

This clone is a singleton in its sample. No antigen is known for it. CDR1 is SGHVS, CDR2 FQNEAQ, per germline. The CDR3 is 12 amino acids. The V end was cut by 5 bases, the J end by 9 bases, with 8 bases between. Primers: 60 Vbeta forward and 13 Jbeta reverse. Generated by immunoSEQ multiplex PCR, the TCRdb table keeps only in-frame clones and is missing some. This repertoire shows some 120,000 clones, about 80% found once; its top ten account for more than 8%. The V and J genes are TRBV7-8 and TRBJ1-6; no firm D call. Material: PBMCs. This receptor was obtained from a man aged 30 to 39 in good health and CMV-seropositive. The CDR3 reads CASSNWASPLHF. DNA for the CDR3: TGTGCCAGCAGCAATTGGGCTTCACCCCTCCACTTT.